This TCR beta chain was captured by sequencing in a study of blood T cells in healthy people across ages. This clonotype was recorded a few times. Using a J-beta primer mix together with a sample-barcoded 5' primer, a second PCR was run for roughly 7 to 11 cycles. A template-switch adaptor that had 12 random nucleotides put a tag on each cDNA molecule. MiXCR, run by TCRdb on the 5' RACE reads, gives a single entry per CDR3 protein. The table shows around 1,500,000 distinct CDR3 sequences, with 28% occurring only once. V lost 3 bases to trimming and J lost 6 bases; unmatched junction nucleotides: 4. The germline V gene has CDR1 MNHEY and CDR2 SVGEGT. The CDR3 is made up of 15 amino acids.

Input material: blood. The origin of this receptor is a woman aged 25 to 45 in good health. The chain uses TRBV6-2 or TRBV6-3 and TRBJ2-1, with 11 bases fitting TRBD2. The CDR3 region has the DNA TGTGCCAGCAGTTATACCGGACTAGCGGGCAATGAGCAGTTCTTC. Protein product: CASSYTGLAGNEQFF.